This T cell receptor beta chain was obtained from a study of identical twins. Broader study findings: Cord blood beta clonotypes present at high abundance carried fewer insertions; no such pattern appeared in memory repertoires.

TCRdb redid the calling of the 5' RACE reads with MiXCR, one entry per CDR3 protein. The sample holds a few hundred thousand distinct CDR3 sequences, about a fifth seen once. On this clonotype: Its antigen is unidentified.

All of the donors were Caucasians in good health. Germline-derived CDR1 and CDR2 are ENHRY and SYGVKD. This CDR3 is 14 amino acids long. Trimming took 5 bases from V and 3 from J, leaving 14 bases between them. The clonotype originates from a man between 50 and 59 years old in good health. The sample was naive T cells sorted from blood. J is TRBJ2-7 and V is TRBV10-3; D is uncertain. This CDR3 reads CAISPSSSVYEQYF. For the CDR3, the DNA is TGTGCCATCAGTCCTTCTTCCTCAGTCTACGAGCAGTACTTC.